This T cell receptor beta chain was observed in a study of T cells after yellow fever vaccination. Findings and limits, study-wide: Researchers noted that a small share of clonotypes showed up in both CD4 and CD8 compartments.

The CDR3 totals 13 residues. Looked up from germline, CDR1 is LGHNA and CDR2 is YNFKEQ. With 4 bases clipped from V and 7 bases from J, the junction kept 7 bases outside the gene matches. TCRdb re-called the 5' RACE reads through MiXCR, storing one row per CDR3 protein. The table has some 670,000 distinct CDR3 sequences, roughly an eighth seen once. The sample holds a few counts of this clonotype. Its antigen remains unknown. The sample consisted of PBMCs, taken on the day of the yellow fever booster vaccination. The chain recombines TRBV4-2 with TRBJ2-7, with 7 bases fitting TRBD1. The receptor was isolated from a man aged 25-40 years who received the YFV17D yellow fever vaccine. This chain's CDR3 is CASSPEGAREQYF. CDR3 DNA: TGTGCCAGCAGCCCAGAGGGGGCGAGGGAGCAGTACTTC.